Below, 18 T cell receptor beta chains from the same sample are listed, as sequenced in a study of cytomegalovirus exposure and HLA in healthy donors. Primers: 60 Vbeta forward and 13 Jbeta reverse. The table came from immunoSEQ multiplex PCR; TCRdb's copy has only in-frame clones and leaves some out. Here the sample spans around 150,000 clones, 80% being singletons. Sequenced sample: PBMCs. Receptors were obtained from a man in his forties in good health and CMV-seropositive.

Concerning this clone itself: The sample carries other DNA sequences with the same CDR3. The chain carries TRBV2 and TRBJ1-5, with TRBD1 identical over 7 bases. The germline V gene has CDR1 SNHLY and CDR2 FYNNEI. CDR3 length: 14 amino acids. Trimming took 6 bases from V and 4 from J; bases not matched to a gene: 6. CDR3 nucleotides: TGTGCCAGCAGCAGACAGGGCCTAAATCAGCCCCAGCATTTT. Encoded protein: CASSRQGLNQPQHF.

This clone is a singleton in its sample. The rearrangement uses TRBV7-2 and TRBJ2-2, with 11 bases that match TRBD2. Germline V gene data show CDR1 as SGHTA and CDR2 as FQGNSA. CDR3 size: 16 residues. V lost 3 bases to trimming and J lost 7 bases; unmatched junction nucleotides: 7. CDR3 protein: CASSFPSGRWGGELFF. The CDR3, as DNA: TGTGCCAGCAGCTTCCCTAGCGGGAGGTGGGGCGGGGAGCTGTTTTTT.

This chain connects TRBV10-2 to TRBJ2-3; 9 bases are a match to TRBD2. Germline CDR1 is WSHSY and CDR2 is SAAADI. CDR3 length: 16 amino acids. With V trimmed by 6 bases and J by 1 base, 8 bases remained unmatched. CDR3 sequence: CASSSRTSVRTDTQYF. CDR3 coding DNA: TGCGCCAGCAGCTCCCGGACTAGCGTCCGCACAGATACGCAGTATTTT.

The V call is TRBV2, the J call TRBJ1-4; TRBD1 is a possible D gene (5 bases). The V end was cut by 4 bases, the J end by 4 bases, with 10 bases between. CDR3 size: 14 residues. Germline assignment: CDR1 SNHLY and CDR2 FYNNEI. The CDR3 loop is CASSVRGGNEKLFF. DNA for the CDR3: TGTGCCAGCAGTGTTCGGGGGGGTAATGAAAAACTGTTTTTT.

The chain is built from TRBV7-9 and TRBJ1-2; D call uncertain. CDR1 SEHNR and CDR2 FQNEAQ come from the germline V gene (reference sequence). V was trimmed by 5 bases and J by 6 bases, leaving 16 bases between them. The CDR3 covers 14 residues. The CDR3 DNA reads as TGTGCCAGCAGCAGAGACCGGGGAGTAGATGGCTACACCTTC. It codes for CASSRDRGVDGYTF.

This clone was found once. CDR3: CATSRDSEQYF. CDR3 DNA: TGTGCCACCAGCAGAGATAGCGAGCAGTACTTC. The chain is built from TRBV15 and TRBJ2-7; D gene uncertain. Between the trimmed V and J ends, which lost 0 bases and 6 bases, there was a span of 3 bases. From germline, CDR1 is LNHNV and CDR2 YYDKDF (reference sequence). This CDR3 contains 11 residues.

This sequence joins TRBV9 and TRBJ2-7; 8 positions agree with TRBD2. The CDR3 has 15 amino acids. The germline CDR1 and CDR2 sequences are SGDLS and YYNGEE. Trimming cost V 4 bases and J 4 bases; bases outside gene matches: 10. This CDR3 is CASSPEAGVEYEQYF. The CDR3 bases are TGTGCCAGCAGCCCAGAAGCGGGAGTCGAGTACGAGCAGTACTTC.

This clone was counted between two and nine times. V and J are TRBV19 and TRBJ1-5; TRBD1 might be the D (6 bases). The CDR3 is 15 amino acids. From germline, CDR1 is LNHDA and CDR2 SQIVND (reference sequence). Trimming removed 7 bases at V and 3 bases at J, with 16 bases between. CDR3 amino acids: CASKGEGLSNQPQHF. CDR3 in DNA: TGTGCCAGTAAGGGGGAGGGTCTCTCCAATCAGCCCCAGCATTTT.

This chain connects TRBV5-1 to TRBJ2-3; 10 bases align to TRBD2. Germline trimming cut 0 bases from V and 4 bases from J; bases unmatched to any gene: 8. Per germline, CDR1 SGHRS and CDR2 YFSETQ. CDR3 length: 17 amino acids. CDR3 residues: CASSLATSSGRPDTQYF. CDR3 DNA sequence: TGCGCCAGCAGCTTGGCCACGTCTAGCGGGAGACCAGATACGCAGTATTTT.

This clone was seen a few times. The chain joins TRBV16 to TRBJ1-3, with D uncertain. Trimming cost V 3 bases and J 6 bases, with 9 bases left between them. The CDR3 sequence is 13 residues long. Looked up from germline, CDR1 is KGHSY and CDR2 is FQNENV. The CDR3 loop is CASSQGSANTIYF. The CDR3, as DNA: TGTGCCAGCAGCCAGGGGAGCGCAAACACCATATATTTT.

This rearrangement joins TRBV5-1 to TRBJ1-1, with D unclear. V shed 1 base and J shed 4 bases, with 17 bases lying between them. Germline CDR1 is SGHRS and CDR2 is YFSETQ. CDR3 length: 16 residues. In DNA, the CDR3 is TGCGCCAGCAGCTTGAATCGCGATGCTTCGAGCACTGAAGCTTTCTTT. It translates to CASSLNRDASSTEAFF. Using reference TRBV5-1 and TRBJ1-1 for the parts outside the CDR3, the full variable domain is KAGVTQTPRYLIKTRGQQVTLSCSPISGHRSVSWYQQTPGQGLQFLFEYFSETQRNKGNFPGRFSGRQFSNSRSEMNVSTLELGDSALYLCASSLNRDASSTEAFFGQGTRLTVV.

The chain employs TRBV13 and TRBJ2-3, with TRBD2 matching 9 bases. From germline, CDR1 is PRHDT and CDR2 FYEKMQ (reference sequence). The CDR3 has 16 residues. After removal of 5 bases from V and 1 base from J, the junction contained 7 bases not matched to a gene. CDR3 coding DNA: TGTGCCAGCAGCCCTCGGTTAGCGGGGGGCACAGATACGCAGTATTTT. Translation gives CASSPRLAGGTDTQYF.

The V gene is TRBV19, the J gene TRBJ1-2; D may be TRBD1 (5 bases). The CDR3 loop spans 16 amino acids. V dropped 4 bases and J dropped 8 bases, with 23 bases sitting between them. Looked up from germline, CDR1 is LNHDA and CDR2 is SQIVND (reference sequence). For the CDR3, the DNA is TGTGCCAGTAGTAGGAGTGACAGAGTCATAATAGACGGCTACACCTTC. Its protein is CASSRSDRVIIDGYTF.

This clone was counted a single time. The V call is TRBV5-1, the J call TRBJ2-7; 7 bases align to TRBD1. The CDR3 covers 15 residues. With 0 bases clipped from V and 1 base from J, the junction kept 4 bases outside the gene matches. Germline CDR1 is SGHRS and CDR2 is YFSETQ. The CDR3 spells CASSLGQGRSYEQYF. CDR3 DNA: TGCGCCAGCAGCTTGGGACAGGGAAGGTCCTACGAGCAGTACTTC.

The chain has TRBV27 and TRBJ1-1; D perhaps matches TRBD1 (5 bases). The CDR3 runs 15 residues. Germline V gene data show CDR1 as MNHEY and CDR2 as SMNVEV (reference sequence). The V gene lost 6 bases and the J gene lost 1 base, with 15 bases spanning the gap. CDR3 amino acids: CASRMTDRGNTEAFF. The CDR3 DNA reads TGTGCCAGCAGGATGACAGACAGAGGGAACACTGAAGCTTTCTTT.

This clone has a handful of counts. The chain recombines TRBV6-6 with TRBJ1-2; perhaps TRBD1 as D (5 bases). The CDR3 is 14 residues long. V lost 4 bases to trimming and J lost 5 bases, with 14 bases between them. CDR1 and CDR2 (germline): MNHNY, SVGAGI (reference sequence). In DNA form, the CDR3 reads TGTGCCAGCAGTTCGACAGCCCAAGTTTATGGCTACACCTTC. Translation: CASSSTAQVYGYTF.

The DNA for the CDR3 is TGTGCCAGCAGTCGATATTATACCCCGGGACAGGGGGTAACCCTCTCCTACGAGCAGTACTTC. It translates to CASSRYYTPGQGVTLSYEQYF. The chain employs TRBV27 and TRBJ2-7, with 11 bases matching TRBD1. The germline gives CDR1 MNHEY, CDR2 SMNVEV (reference sequence). The CDR3 is made up of 21 amino acids. J gave up 0 bases and V 5 bases, and 21 bases lay outside the gene matches.

The chain joins TRBV27 to TRBJ2-5; D possibly corresponds to TRBD1 (6 bases). In germline, CDR1 is MNHEY, CDR2 SMNVEV (reference sequence). The CDR3 runs 14 residues. V lost 2 bases and J lost 1, with 8 bases in between. The CDR3 loop is CASSLTGRQETQYF. CDR3 nucleotides: TGTGCCAGCAGTTTAACAGGGCGCCAAGAGACCCAGTACTTC.